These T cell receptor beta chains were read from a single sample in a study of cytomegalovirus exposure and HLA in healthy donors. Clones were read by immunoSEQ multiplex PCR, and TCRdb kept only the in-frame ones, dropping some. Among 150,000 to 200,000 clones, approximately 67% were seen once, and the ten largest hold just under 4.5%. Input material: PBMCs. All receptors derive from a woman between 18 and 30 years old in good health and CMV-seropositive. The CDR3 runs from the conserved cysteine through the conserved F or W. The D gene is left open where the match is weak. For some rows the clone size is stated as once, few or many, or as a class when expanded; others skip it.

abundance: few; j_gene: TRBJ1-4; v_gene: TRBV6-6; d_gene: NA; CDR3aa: CASSSSPATNEKLFF; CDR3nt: TGTGCCAGCAGTTCCTCCCCGGCAACTAATGAAAAACTGTTTTTT
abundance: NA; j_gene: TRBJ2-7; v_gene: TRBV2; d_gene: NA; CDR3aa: CAGQQRAYEQYF; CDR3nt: TGTGCCGGCCAGCAGCGCGCCTACGAGCAGTACTTC
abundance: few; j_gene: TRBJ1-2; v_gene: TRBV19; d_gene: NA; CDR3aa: CASSIGQTIRF; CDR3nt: TGTGCCAGTAGTATAGGGCAGACAATCCGGTTC
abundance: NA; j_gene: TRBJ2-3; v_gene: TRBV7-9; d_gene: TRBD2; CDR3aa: CASSLVVGGGTDTQYF; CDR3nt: TGTGCCAGCAGCTTAGTAGTCGGGGGGGGCACAGATACGCAGTATTTT
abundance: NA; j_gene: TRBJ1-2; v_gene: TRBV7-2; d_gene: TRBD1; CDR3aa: CASSPTGGAYGYTF; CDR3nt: TGTGCCAGCAGCCCTACAGGGGGTGCCTATGGCTACACCTTC
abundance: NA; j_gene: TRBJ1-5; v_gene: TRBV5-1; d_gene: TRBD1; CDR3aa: CASSVTGTGSGQPQHF; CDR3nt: TGCGCCAGCAGCGTAACCGGGACAGGGTCGGGCCAGCCCCAGCATTTT
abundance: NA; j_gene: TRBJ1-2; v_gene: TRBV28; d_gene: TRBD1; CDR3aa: CASSFGQGPYGYTF; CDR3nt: TGTGCCAGCAGTTTCGGACAGGGCCCCTATGGCTACACCTTC
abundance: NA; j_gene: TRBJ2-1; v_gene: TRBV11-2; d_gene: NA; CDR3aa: CASSRSGVSYNEQFF; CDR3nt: TGTGCCAGCAGTCGTTCGGGAGTCTCCTACAATGAGCAGTTCTTC
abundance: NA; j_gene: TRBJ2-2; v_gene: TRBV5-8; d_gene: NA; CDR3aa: CASSAGPNTGELFF; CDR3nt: TGTGCCAGCAGCGCGGGGCCGAACACCGGGGAGCTGTTTTTT
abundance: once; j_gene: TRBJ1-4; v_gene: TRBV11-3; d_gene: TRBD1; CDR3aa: CASSSGTGEEKLFF; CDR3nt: TGTGCCAGCAGCTCAGGGACAGGGGAGGAAAAACTGTTTTTT
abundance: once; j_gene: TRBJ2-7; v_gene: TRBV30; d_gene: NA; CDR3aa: CAGTWGVSSYEQYF; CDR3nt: TGTGCCGGAACTTGGGGGGTCAGCTCCTACGAGCAGTACTTC
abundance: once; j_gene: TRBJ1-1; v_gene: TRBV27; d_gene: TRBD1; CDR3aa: CASSLIGTGEFTEAFF; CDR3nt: TGTGCCAGCAGTTTAATCGGGACAGGGGAGTTCACTGAAGCTTTCTTT
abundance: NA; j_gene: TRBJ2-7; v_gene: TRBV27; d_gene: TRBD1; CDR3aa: CASMTGSSYEQYF; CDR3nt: TGTGCCAGCATGACAGGGAGTAGCTACGAGCAGTACTTC
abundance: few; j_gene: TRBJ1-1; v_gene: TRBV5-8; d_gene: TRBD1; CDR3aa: CASSLMGGQELNTEAFF; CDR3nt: TGTGCCAGCAGCTTGATGGGGGGACAGGAATTGAACACTGAAGCTTTCTTT
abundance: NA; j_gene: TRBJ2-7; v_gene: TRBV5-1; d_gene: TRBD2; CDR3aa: CASGRGDHISYEQYF; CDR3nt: TGCGCCTCGGGGAGGGGCGACCACATTTCCTACGAGCAGTACTTC
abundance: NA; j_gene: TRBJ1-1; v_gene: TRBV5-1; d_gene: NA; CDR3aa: CASSLDDRIYTEAFF; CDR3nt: TGCGCCAGCAGCTTGGACGACAGGATTTACACTGAAGCTTTCTTT
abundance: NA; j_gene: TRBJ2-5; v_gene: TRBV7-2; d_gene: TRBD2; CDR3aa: CASSLVAGGGETQYF; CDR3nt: TGTGCCAGCAGCTTAGTAGCGGGGGGGGGAGAGACCCAGTACTTC
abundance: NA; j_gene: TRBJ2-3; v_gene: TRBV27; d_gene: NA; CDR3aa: CASSDLAPRTDTQYF; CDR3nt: TGTGCCAGCAGTGACCTAGCGCCCCGCACAGATACGCAGTATTTT
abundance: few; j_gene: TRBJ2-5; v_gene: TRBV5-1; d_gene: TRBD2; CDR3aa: CASSLAAGAGETQYF; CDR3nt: TGCGCCAGCAGCTTGGCGGCGGGAGCCGGAGAGACCCAGTACTTC
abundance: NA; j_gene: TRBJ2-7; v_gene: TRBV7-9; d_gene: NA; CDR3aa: CASSLVMFDISYEQYF; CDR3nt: TGTGCCAGCAGCTTAGTAATGTTTGACATCTCCTACGAGCAGTACTTC
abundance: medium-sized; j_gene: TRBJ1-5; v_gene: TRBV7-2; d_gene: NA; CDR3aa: CASSLGQSPNQPQHF; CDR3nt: TGTGCCAGCAGCTTAGGGCAGTCCCCAAATCAGCCCCAGCATTTT
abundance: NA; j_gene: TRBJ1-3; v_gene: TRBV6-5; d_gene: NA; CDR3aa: CASSYEFSGNTIYF; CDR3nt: TGTGCCAGCAGTTACGAGTTCTCTGGAAACACCATATATTTT
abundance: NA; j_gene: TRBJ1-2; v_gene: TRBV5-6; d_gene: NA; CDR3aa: CASSLRGLPGYGYTF; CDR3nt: TGTGCCAGCAGCCTCCGGGGACTCCCCGGCTATGGCTACACCTTC
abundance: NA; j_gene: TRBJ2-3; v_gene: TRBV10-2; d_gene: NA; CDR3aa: CASSLPLDTQYF; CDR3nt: TGCGCCAGCAGCCTCCCTCTAGATACGCAGTATTTT
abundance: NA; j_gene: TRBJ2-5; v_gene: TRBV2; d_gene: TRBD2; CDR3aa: CAILRASGGRQTQYF; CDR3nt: TGTGCCATCCTGCGGGCTAGCGGCGGCCGGCAGACCCAGTACTTC
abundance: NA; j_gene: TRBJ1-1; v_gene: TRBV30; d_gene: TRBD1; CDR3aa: CAWGTGTTEAFF; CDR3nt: TGTGCCTGGGGGACAGGGACCACTGAAGCTTTCTTT
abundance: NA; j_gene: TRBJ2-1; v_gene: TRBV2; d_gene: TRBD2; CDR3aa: CASSDTSGRSNEQFF; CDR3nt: TGTGCCAGCAGTGACACTAGCGGGAGGAGTAATGAGCAGTTCTTC
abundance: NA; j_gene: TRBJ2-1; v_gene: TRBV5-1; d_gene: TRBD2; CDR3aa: CASSLAGGEQFF; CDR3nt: TGCGCCAGCAGCTTGGCGGGGGGTGAGCAGTTCTTC
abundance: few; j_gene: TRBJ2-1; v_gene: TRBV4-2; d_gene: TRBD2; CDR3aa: CASSHQTGTSTYNEQFF; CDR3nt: TGTGCCAGCAGCCATCAGACCGGGACTAGTACCTACAATGAGCAGTTCTTC
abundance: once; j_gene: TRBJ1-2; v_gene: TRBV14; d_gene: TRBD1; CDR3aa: CASSRGQGAFGYTF; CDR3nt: TGTGCCAGCAGCCGCGGACAGGGGGCTTTTGGCTACACCTTC
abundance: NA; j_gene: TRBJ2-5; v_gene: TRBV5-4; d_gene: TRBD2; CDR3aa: CASSSGLGLAGVRGETQYF; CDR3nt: TGTGCCAGCAGCTCTGGACTGGGACTAGCGGGAGTTAGGGGAGAGACCCAGTACTTC
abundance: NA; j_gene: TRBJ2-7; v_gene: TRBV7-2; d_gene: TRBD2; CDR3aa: CASSETLAGGPYEQYF; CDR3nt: TGTGCCAGCAGCGAAACACTAGCGGGAGGACCCTACGAGCAGTACTTC
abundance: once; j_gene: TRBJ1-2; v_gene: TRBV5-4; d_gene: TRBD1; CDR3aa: CASSPGTGVFYGYTF; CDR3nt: TGTGCCAGCAGCCCCGGGACAGGGGTTTTCTATGGCTACACCTTC
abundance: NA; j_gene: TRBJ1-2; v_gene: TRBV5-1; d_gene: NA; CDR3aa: CASSLWASNYGYTF; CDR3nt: TGCGCCAGCAGTTTATGGGCCTCTAACTATGGCTACACCTTC
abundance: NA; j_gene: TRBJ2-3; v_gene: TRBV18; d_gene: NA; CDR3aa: CASSPPVFTSDTQYF; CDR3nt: TGTGCCAGCTCACCACCGGTCTTTACTTCAGATACGCAGTATTTT
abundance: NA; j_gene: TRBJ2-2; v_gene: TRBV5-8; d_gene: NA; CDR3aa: CASSLGILGANTGELFF; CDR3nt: TGTGCCAGCAGCTTGGGGATCCTAGGTGCGAACACCGGGGAGCTGTTTTTT
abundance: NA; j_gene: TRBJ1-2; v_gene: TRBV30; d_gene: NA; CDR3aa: CAWSEAGFYGYTF; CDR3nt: TGTGCCTGGAGTGAGGCAGGGTTCTATGGCTACACCTTC
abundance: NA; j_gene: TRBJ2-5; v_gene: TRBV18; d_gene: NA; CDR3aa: CASSPRRKLEETQYF; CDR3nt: TGTGCCAGCTCCCCAAGGCGCAAGCTAGAAGAGACCCAGTACTTC
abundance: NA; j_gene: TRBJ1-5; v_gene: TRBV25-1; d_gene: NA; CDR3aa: CASEPTGLNQPQHF; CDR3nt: TGTGCCAGCGAACCGACAGGTTTAAATCAGCCCCAGCATTTT
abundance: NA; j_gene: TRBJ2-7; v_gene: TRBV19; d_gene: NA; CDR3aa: CASSITSGYYEQYF; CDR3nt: TGTGCCAGTAGTATCACCAGCGGTTACTACGAGCAGTACTTC
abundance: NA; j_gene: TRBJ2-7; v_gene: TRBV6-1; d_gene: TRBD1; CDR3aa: CASREGQGVYEQYF; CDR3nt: TGTGCCAGCAGAGAAGGACAGGGGGTTTACGAGCAGTACTTC
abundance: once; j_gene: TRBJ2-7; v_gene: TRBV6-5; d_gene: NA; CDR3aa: CASRKGQGAYEQYF; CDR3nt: TGTGCCAGCAGAAAGGGACAAGGAGCCTACGAGCAGTACTTC
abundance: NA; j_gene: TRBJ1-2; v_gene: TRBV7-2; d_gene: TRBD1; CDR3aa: CASSLVGTGNYGYTF; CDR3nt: TGTGCCAGCAGCTTAGTTGGGACAGGGAACTATGGCTACACCTTC
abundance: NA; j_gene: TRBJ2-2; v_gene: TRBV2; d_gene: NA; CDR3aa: CASCTGTPTGELFF; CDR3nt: TGTGCCAGCTGCACCGGGACTCCCACCGGGGAGCTGTTTTTT
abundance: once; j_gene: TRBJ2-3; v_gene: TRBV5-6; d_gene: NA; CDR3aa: CASSILLGDTQYF; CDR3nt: TGTGCCAGCAGCATCTTACTAGGGGATACGCAGTATTTT
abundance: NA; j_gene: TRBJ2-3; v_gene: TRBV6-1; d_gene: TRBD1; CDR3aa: CATSGTGGTDTQYF; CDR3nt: TGTGCCACCTCGGGTACAGGGGGCACAGATACGCAGTATTTT
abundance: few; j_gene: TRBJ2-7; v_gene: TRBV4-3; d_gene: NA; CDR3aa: CASSEVVTYEQYF; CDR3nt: TGCGCCAGCAGCGAAGTTGTAACCTACGAGCAGTACTTC
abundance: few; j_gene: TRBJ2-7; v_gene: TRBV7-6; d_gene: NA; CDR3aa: CASSLDHGAYEQYF; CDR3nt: TGTGCCAGCAGCTTAGATCACGGAGCCTACGAGCAGTACTTC
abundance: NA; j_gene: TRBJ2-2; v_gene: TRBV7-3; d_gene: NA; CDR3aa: CASSKTGTLNTGELFF; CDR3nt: TGTGCCAGCAGTAAGACCGGGACTTTGAACACCGGGGAGCTGTTTTTT
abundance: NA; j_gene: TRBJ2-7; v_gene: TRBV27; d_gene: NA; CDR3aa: CASRPQGLRDEQYF; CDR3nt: TGTGCCAGCAGGCCCCAGGGGTTGAGGGACGAGCAGTACTTC
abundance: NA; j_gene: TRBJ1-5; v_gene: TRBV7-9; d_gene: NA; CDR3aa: CASSLAAGINQPQHF; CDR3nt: TGTGCCAGCAGCTTAGCAGCAGGGATCAATCAGCCCCAGCATTTT
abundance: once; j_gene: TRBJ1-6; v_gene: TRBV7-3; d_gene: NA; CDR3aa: CASSLGQGTTLHF; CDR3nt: TGTGCCAGCAGCTTGGGGCAGGGGACCACCCTCCACTTT
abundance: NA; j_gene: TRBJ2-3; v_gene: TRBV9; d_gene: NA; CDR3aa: CASSRLSSDGTDTQYF; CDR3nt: TGTGCCAGCAGCCGGCTAAGTAGCGATGGCACAGATACGCAGTATTTT
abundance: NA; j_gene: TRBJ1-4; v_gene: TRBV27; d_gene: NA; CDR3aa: CASSLSRGGRGGDGRGATNEKLFF; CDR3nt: TGTGCCAGCAGTTTATCGAGAGGTGGCAGGGGTGGGGATGGGAGAGGGGCAACTAATGAAAAACTGTTTTTT
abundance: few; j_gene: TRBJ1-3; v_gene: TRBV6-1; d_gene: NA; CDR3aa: CASSVAQGDGNTIYF; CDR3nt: TGTGCCAGCAGTGTAGCACAGGGCGACGGAAACACCATATATTTT
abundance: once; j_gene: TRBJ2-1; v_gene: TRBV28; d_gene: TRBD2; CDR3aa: CASSLRTSGNLYNEQFF; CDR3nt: TGTGCCAGCAGTTTAAGGACTAGCGGGAACCTTTACAATGAGCAGTTCTTC
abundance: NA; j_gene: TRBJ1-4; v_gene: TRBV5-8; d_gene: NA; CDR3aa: CASSPLLGPGEKLFF; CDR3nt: TGTGCCAGCAGCCCGCTTTTGGGTCCGGGGGAAAAACTGTTTTTT